This T cell receptor (beta chain) was retrieved from a study of T cells in tuberculosis. Overall study: A South African cohort included IGRA-negative adolescents, latently infected IGRA-positive adolescents and adults with active tuberculosis.

Study-wide results and limits: Active tuberculosis TCR-alpha repertoires lay closer to GMM-specific TCRs than IGRA-negative controls, suggesting clonal expansion.

TCRdb's copy holds only in-frame clones and misses some; the assay was immunoSEQ multiplex PCR. The sample carries around 26,000 clones, around 95% recorded once. Latent tuberculosis screening used tuberculin skin test and IGRA at entry. Each donor contributed about 110,000 T cells on average, unsorted. Remarks on this clone: The antigen remains undetermined.

Sequencing used PBMCs. The TCR comes from a donor aged 10-29 years with latent tuberculosis or without tuberculosis infection.

The CDR3 bases are TGTGCCAGCAGGCCTTTACAGCGGACCTACAATGAGCAGTTCTTC. Its protein is CASRPLQRTYNEQFF. The chain links TRBV6-5 to TRBJ2-1, with D maybe TRBD2 (5 bases). Trimming pared 6 bases from V and 2 bases from J, leaving 14 bases between. This CDR3 is built from 15 residues. Germline CDR1 and CDR2: MNHEY and SVGAGI.